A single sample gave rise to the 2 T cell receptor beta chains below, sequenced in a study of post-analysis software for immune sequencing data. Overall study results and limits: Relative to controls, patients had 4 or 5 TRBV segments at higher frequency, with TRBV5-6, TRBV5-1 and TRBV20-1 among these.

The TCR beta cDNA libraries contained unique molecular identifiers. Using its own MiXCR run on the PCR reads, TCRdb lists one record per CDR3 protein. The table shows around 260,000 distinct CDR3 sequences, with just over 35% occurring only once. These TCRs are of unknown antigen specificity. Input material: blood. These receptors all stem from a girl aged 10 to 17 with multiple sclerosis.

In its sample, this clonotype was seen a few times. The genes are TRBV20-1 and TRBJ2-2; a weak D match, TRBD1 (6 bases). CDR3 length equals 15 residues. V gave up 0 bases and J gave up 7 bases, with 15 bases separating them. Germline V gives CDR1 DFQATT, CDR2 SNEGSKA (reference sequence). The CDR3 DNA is TGCAGTGCTAGAGAGGGGGCGGACTGGGACGGGGAGCTGTTTTTT. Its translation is CSAREGADWDGELFF.

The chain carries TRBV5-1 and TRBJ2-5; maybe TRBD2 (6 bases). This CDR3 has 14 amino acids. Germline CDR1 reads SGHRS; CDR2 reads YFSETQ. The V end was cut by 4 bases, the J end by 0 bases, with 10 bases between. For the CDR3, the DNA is TGCGCCAGCAGCCGCGGGGAGGACCAAGAGACCCAGTACTTC. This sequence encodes CASSRGEDQETQYF.